The clone carrying this TCR beta chain was seen ten or more times. Its antigen is not known. The authors ran a second PCR of 7 to 11 cycles using a sample-barcoded 5' primer and a J-beta primer mix. Every sample gave at least 3 million paired-end reads containing CDR3. TCRdb fed the 5' RACE reads into MiXCR, producing one record per CDR3 protein. The data show some 640,000 distinct CDR3 sequences, about 30% seen once. Each donor had 8.5 to 10 milliliters of peripheral blood drawn. The data are from a study of blood T cells in healthy people across ages. Notes on the study in general: Donors of long life had a larger count of naive CD4+ cells and greater diversity than aged donors. Strongly correlated with naive T cell percentage was TCR beta diversity.

V lost 4 bases to trimming and J lost 2 bases, with 9 bases between them. Per the germline V gene, CDR1 is SQVTM and CDR2 is ANQGSEA. This CDR3 contains 12 residues. The source is a woman older than 75 in good health. The rearrangement links TRBV29-1 to TRBJ2-7; no clear D gene. The sample consisted of blood. The CDR3 region is CSVGQTPYEQYF. DNA for the CDR3: TGCAGCGTTGGTCAGACCCCCTACGAGCAGTACTTC.